These 29 T cell receptor beta chains originate from one sample sequenced in a study of T cells expressing NK-cell markers. TCRdb reprocessed the 5' RACE reads, with one entry per CDR3 protein and no DNA. Across approximately 440,000 distinct CDR3 sequences, the top ten clones capture under 1.5% of the sample. What was sequenced was blood T cells: a sorted CD56 or NKG2C T cell subset, CD4+ or CD8+ T cells, or bulk PBMC T cells (not recorded which). The receptors here all came from a woman aged 50 to 60 in good health.

V gene TRBV20-1 combines with J gene TRBJ2-2; TCRdb's assignment of TRBD2 cannot be checked, as there is no DNA. Germline values: CDR1 DFQATT, CDR2 SNEGSKA (reference sequence). This CDR3 is 18 amino acids long. This chain's CDR3 is CSAAPGWLAGGRTGELFF.

The CDR3 here is CASSWERQGHSGANVLTF. This rearrangement joins TRBV5-1 to TRBJ2-6; TCRdb calls TRBD2, which cannot be checked without DNA. The CDR3 totals 18 residues. The germline V gene encodes CDR1 SGHRS and CDR2 YFSETQ. The full variable domain, with the rest looked up from reference TRBV5-1 and TRBJ2-6, is KAGVTQTPRYLIKTRGQQVTLSCSPISGHRSVSWYQQTPGQGLQFLFEYFSETQRNKGNFPGRFSGRQFSNSRSEMNVSTLELGDSALYLCASSWERQGHSGANVLTFGAGSRLTVL.

The genes are TRBV3-1 and TRBJ2-1. The germline V gene has CDR1 LGHDT and CDR2 YNNKEL (reference sequence). The CDR3 is 12 amino acids. The CDR3 is CASSQDIGEQFF.

This chain uses TRBV6-2 or TRBV6-3 with TRBJ2-7; TCRdb names TRBD1, which stays unverified in the absence of DNA. CDR1 and CDR2 from the germline V gene are MNHEY and SVGEGT. The CDR3 length is 15 residues. The CDR3 sequence: CASSYDETGFYEQYF.

This chain joins TRBV5-1 and TRBJ2-3; TCRdb picks TRBD2, but there is no DNA to check that call. Germline V gene lookup returns CDR1 SGHRS and CDR2 YFSETQ. CDR3 length equals 17 residues. CDR3 loop: CASRLGSSGRRTDTQYF.

The chain couples TRBV5-4 to TRBJ2-3; absent DNA, TCRdb's TRBD2 call cannot be checked. The CDR3 totals 13 residues. Germline lookup yields CDR1 SGHNT and CDR2 YYREEE (reference sequence). The CDR3 is CASSSRVADTQYF.

The J gene is TRBJ1-2, the V gene TRBV4-1; TCRdb reports TRBD1, a call that lacks DNA to check it against. The CDR3 runs 16 residues. Germline V gene data show CDR1 as MGHRA and CDR2 as YSYEKL. CDR3 residues: CASSQDGRDRVKGYTF.

The V and J genes are TRBV7-9 and TRBJ2-1; no DNA is available, so the TRBD2 call from TCRdb remains unchecked. Germline V gene sequence: CDR1 SEHNR, CDR2 FQNEAQ (reference sequence). The CDR3 extends over 15 amino acids. CDR3 amino acids: CASSLLASGGNEQFF.

The chain employs TRBV24-1 and TRBJ1-4. Germline CDR1 and CDR2: KGHDR and SFDVKD. The CDR3 is 16 residues long. CDR3: CATSVRQGGRNEKLFF.

The gene calls are TRBV11-2 and TRBJ1-4. Germline lookup yields CDR1 SGHAT and CDR2 FQNNGV. This CDR3 has 14 amino acids. The CDR3 sequence: CASSLLQTNEKLFF. The variable domain in full, completed from reference TRBV11-2 and TRBJ1-4, reads EAGVAQSPRYKIIEKRQSVAFWCNPISGHATLYWYQQILGQGPKLLIQFQNNGVVDDSQLPKDRFSAERLKGVDSTLKIQPAKLEDSAVYLCASSLLQTNEKLFFGSGTQLSVL.

The chain recombines TRBV21-1 with TRBJ2-1; the D call of TRBD1 rests on TCRdb alone, since no DNA is present to check it. TRBV21-1 is deemed a pseudogene. The CDR3 spans 16 residues. The CDR3 here is CASSKDREWSYNEQFF.

The gene calls are TRBV12-3 or TRBV12-4 and TRBJ1-2; TCRdb indicates TRBD1, and absent DNA this call remains unverified. This CDR3 spans 15 amino acids. The chain's CDR3 is CASSPRGGSPNGYTF.

The chain links TRBV11-2 to TRBJ2-7; TCRdb outputs TRBD2, but without DNA this stays unchecked. Germline assignment: CDR1 SGHAT and CDR2 FQNNGV. This CDR3 comprises 18 residues. This chain's CDR3 is CASSRLATAFSSQGSQYF. Complete variable domain (other parts from reference TRBV11-2 and TRBJ2-7): EAGVAQSPRYKIIEKRQSVAFWCNPISGHATLYWYQQILGQGPKLLIQFQNNGVVDDSQLPKDRFSAERLKGVDSTLKIQPAKLEDSAVYLCASSRLATAFSSQGSQYFGPGTRLTVT.

The gene calls are TRBV14 and TRBJ1-5; TCRdb picks TRBD1, but there is no DNA to check that call. Germline V gives CDR1 SGHDN, CDR2 FVKESK. CDR3 length: 14 amino acids. This CDR3 reads CASSHRGSNQPQHF. Full variable domain (rest looked up from reference TRBV14 and TRBJ1-5): EAGVTQFPSHSVIEKGQTVTLRCDPISGHDNLYWYRRVMGKEIKFLLHFVKESKQDESGMPNNRFLAERTGGTYSTLKVQPAELEDSGVYFCASSHRGSNQPQHFGDGTRLSIL.

The CDR3 loop is CASSYGGGDRGPYTSGLQYF. V is TRBV6-5 and J is TRBJ2-3; TCRdb's D gene call, TRBD1, goes unchecked for lack of DNA. Per germline, CDR1 MNHEY and CDR2 SVGAGI. This CDR3 has 20 residues.

This chain joins TRBV15 and TRBJ2-2; without DNA, the TCRdb call of TRBD1 cannot be checked. CDR3 size: 17 residues. The V gene's germline CDR1 is LNHNV and CDR2 YYDKDF (reference sequence). This CDR3 is CATSRGGVWDPSGELFF. Using reference TRBV15 and TRBJ2-2 for the parts outside the CDR3, the full variable domain is DAMVIQNPRYQVTQFGKPVTLSCSQTLNHNVMYWYQQKSSQAPKLLFHYYDKDFNNEADTPDNFQSRRPNTSFCFLDIRSPGLGDTAMYLCATSRGGVWDPSGELFFGEGSRLTVL.

V gene TRBV25-1 combines with J gene TRBJ2-5; TCRdb returns TRBD1, unconfirmable since there is no DNA. The CDR3 spans 15 residues. The germline V gene has CDR1 MGHDK and CDR2 SYGVNS. The CDR3 region is CASSVPGQGEETQYF.

This chain links TRBV20-1 with TRBJ2-5; TCRdb designates TRBD2, a call that cannot be tested without DNA. The CDR3 length is 17 residues. From germline, CDR1 is DFQATT and CDR2 SNEGSKA (reference sequence). CDR3 amino acids: CSARDVRLAGGRETQYF.

The chain carries TRBV18 and TRBJ2-7. The germline V gene encodes CDR1 KGHSH and CDR2 LQKENI. This CDR3 is built from 12 residues. The CDR3 is CASSTAVYEQYF.

V and J are TRBV24-1 and TRBJ1-1; checking the TCRdb D call of TRBD1 is not possible without DNA. Germline lookup yields CDR1 KGHDR and CDR2 SFDVKD. CDR3 length: 16 amino acids. CDR3 loop: CATSDTGAGRNTEAFF.

The chain employs TRBV30 and TRBJ2-1; TCRdb lists TRBD2, though no DNA is available to test this call. This CDR3 is 13 amino acids long. The germline CDR1 and CDR2 sequences are GTSNPN and SVGIG (reference sequence). The CDR3 loop is CTWSEGAGGEQFF. Full variable domain (outside the CDR3, taken from reference TRBV30 and TRBJ2-1): SQTIHQWPATLVQPVGSPLSLECTVEGTSNPNLYWYRQAAGRGLQLLFYSVGIGQISSEVPQNLSASRPQDRQFILSSKKLLLSDSGFYLCTWSEGAGGEQFFGPGTRLTVL.

The chain recombines TRBV20-1 with TRBJ2-5; TCRdb picks TRBD2, but there is no DNA to check that call. CDR3 size: 19 residues. Germline V CDR1 and CDR2: DFQATT, SNEGSKA (reference sequence). This chain's CDR3 is CSALGGGTSGRGGQETQYF.

The J gene is TRBJ1-1, the V gene TRBV27; TCRdb lists TRBD1, though no DNA is available to test this call. The germline CDR1 and CDR2 sequences are MNHEY and SMNVEV (reference sequence). The CDR3 has 14 amino acids. CDR3 loop: CASSLIPGQGVAFF.

This chain connects TRBV7-9 to TRBJ1-6; TCRdb names TRBD1, which stays unverified in the absence of DNA. Germline V CDR1 and CDR2: SEHNR, FQNEAQ (reference sequence). This CDR3 spans 15 amino acids. The CDR3 here is CASSPQGSQNSPLHF.

The chain combines TRBV5-1 with TRBJ1-6; TCRdb selects TRBD1, and the lack of DNA leaves this call unchecked. The CDR3 covers 15 residues. Per germline, CDR1 SGHRS and CDR2 YFSETQ. This chain's CDR3 is CASSGGQGRPSPLHF.

This chain links TRBV7-9 with TRBJ1-1; the TCRdb D gene call, TRBD1, has no DNA to confirm it. The germline CDR1 and CDR2 sequences are SEHNR and FQNEAQ (reference sequence). This CDR3 region has 15 residues. The CDR3 sequence: CASRTKDRLNTEAFF.

This CDR3 is CASSDRWLGELFF. V gene TRBV10-1 combines with J gene TRBJ2-2. Germline loops: CDR1 WNHNN, CDR2 SYGVQD (reference sequence). This CDR3 contains 13 residues.

The rearrangement joins TRBV7-3 to TRBJ2-5. The CDR3 has 15 amino acids. Germline V gene lookup returns CDR1 SGHTA and CDR2 FQGTGA. The CDR3: CASSLAGAYQETQYF.

The V call is TRBV5-1, the J call TRBJ2-2; TCRdb returns TRBD2, unconfirmable since there is no DNA. In germline, CDR1 is SGHRS, CDR2 YFSETQ. The CDR3 covers 18 residues. This chain's CDR3 is CASSWAPTGGRDTGELFF.